This entry lists 23 T cell receptor beta chains sequenced from one sample in a study of T cell responses to AZD1222 COVID-19 vaccine. Clones were read by immunoSEQ multiplex PCR, and TCRdb kept only the in-frame ones, dropping some. The table includes roughly 120,000 clones, approximately 84% detected once. Sequencing was performed on peripheral blood, taken on day 0 of AZD1222 vaccination. These TCRs come from an adult in good health.

CDR3 sequence: CASSYGLGLGYTF. Written as DNA, the CDR3 is TGTGCCAGCAGTTACGGTCTGGGGCTTGGCTACACCTTC. V usage is TRBV6-5 and J usage is TRBJ1-2, with D possibly matching TRBD1 (5 bases). V was shortened by 2 bases and J by 7 bases, with 11 bases between the two germline ends. The germline CDR1 and CDR2 sequences are MNHEY and SVGAGI. CDR3 length: 13 amino acids.

This clone was observed a handful of times. The J gene is TRBJ2-7, the V gene TRBV6-5; D possibly matches TRBD1 or TRBD2 (5 bases each). This CDR3 is built from 13 residues. V was clipped by 6 bases and J by 2 bases, with 11 bases between them. Germline V CDR1 and CDR2: MNHEY, SVGAGI. The CDR3 DNA reads TGTGCCAGCAGAACTGGGGGTACCTACGAGCAGTACTTC. Its translation is CASRTGGTYEQYF.

The chain links TRBV5-1 to TRBJ1-1, with a tentative D call TRBD1 (5 bases). Trimming stripped 1 base from V and 1 base from J, with 11 bases between. This CDR3 is 15 amino acids long. CDR1 is SGHRS and CDR2 is YFSETQ in the germline V gene. CDR3 DNA sequence: TGCGCCAGCAGCTTGTCTGTCGGACAGAACACTGAAGCTTTCTTT. Translating it yields CASSLSVGQNTEAFF. The full variable domain, rest sourced from reference TRBV5-1 and TRBJ1-1, is KAGVTQTPRYLIKTRGQQVTLSCSPISGHRSVSWYQQTPGQGLQFLFEYFSETQRNKGNFPGRFSGRQFSNSRSEMNVSTLELGDSALYLCASSLSVGQNTEAFFGQGTRLTVV.

V usage is TRBV2 and J usage is TRBJ1-5, with unresolved D. In germline, CDR1 is SNHLY, CDR2 FYNNEI. The CDR3 sequence is 12 residues long. V lost 6 bases and J 7 bases, leaving 10 bases between the germline ends. The CDR3 DNA follows: TGTGCCAGCAGCCCCCCCCGGCAGCCCCAGCATTTT. Translated: CASSPPRQPQHF. The whole variable domain, filled in from reference TRBV2 and TRBJ1-5, reads EPEVTQTPSHQVTQMGQEVILRCVPISNHLYFYWYRQILGQKVEFLVSFYNNEISEKSEIFDDQFSVERPDGSNFTLKIRSTKLEDSAMYFCASSPPRQPQHFGDGTRLSIL.

The chain uses TRBV6-1 and TRBJ1-6, with D maybe TRBD1 (5 bases). Germline loops: CDR1 MNHNS, CDR2 SASEGT. The length of the CDR3 is 14 residues. Trimming stripped 3 bases from V and 9 bases from J, with 12 bases between. CDR3 nucleotides: TGTGCCAGCAGTGAGGGGGACGGGGGTTCACCCCTCCACTTT. It yields the protein CASSEGDGGSPLHF.

V is TRBV6-5 and J is TRBJ1-3; 9 bases line up with TRBD1. The CDR3 spans 13 residues. V gave up 8 bases and J gave up 5 bases; unmatched junction bases: 4. Germline values: CDR1 MNHEY, CDR2 SVGAGI. The CDR3 coding sequence is TGTGCCAGCGAACAGGGGGCGAGAAACACCATATATTTT. Translated, it gives CASEQGARNTIYF.

The chain recombines TRBV10-1 with TRBJ2-7; the D call may be TRBD1 or TRBD2 (5 bases each). The CDR3 loop spans 16 amino acids. Germline lookup yields CDR1 WNHNN and CDR2 SYGVQD (reference sequence). Trimming stripped 0 bases from V and 0 bases from J, with 12 bases between. The CDR3 DNA reads TGCGCCAGCAGTGAGTCCGGGACGGTGAGCTCCTACGAGCAGTACTTC. This sequence encodes CASSESGTVSSYEQYF.

This rearrangement joins TRBV5-4 to TRBJ1-3, with D unclear. The CDR3 spans 11 residues. Between the trimmed V and J ends, which lost 0 bases and 9 bases, there was a span of 4 bases. The germline CDR1 and CDR2 sequences are SGHNT and YYREEE (reference sequence). CDR3 sequence: CASSLGSTIYF. Here the CDR3 DNA reads TGTGCCAGCAGCTTGGGGAGCACCATATATTTT.

The chain links TRBV28 to TRBJ2-5, with TRBD2 matching over 11 bases. Germline CDR1 and CDR2: MDHEN and SYDVKM. CDR3 size: 16 residues. Unmatched junction bases numbered 10, after V lost 7 bases and J lost 3 bases. CDR3 DNA: TGTGCCAGCACCAAAGCCTGGGGACTAGCGGAAGAGACCCAGTACTTC. Protein: CASTKAWGLAEETQYF.

Here the CDR3 reads CSVELTNEQFF. CDR3 DNA: TGCAGCGTTGAATTGACCAATGAGCAGTTCTTC. The J gene is TRBJ2-1, the V gene TRBV29-1; D call uncertain. V gave up 2 bases and J gave up 6 bases, with 5 bases separating them. The CDR3 length is 11 residues. CDR1 is SQVTM and CDR2 is ANQGSEA in the germline V gene.

The chain couples TRBV7-7 to TRBJ2-2; D is ambiguous. Germline CDR1 SSHAT, CDR2 FNYEAQ (reference sequence). Trimming removed 4 bases at V and 7 bases at J, with 16 bases between. The length of the CDR3 is 15 residues. The CDR3: CASSSDVGRFGELFF. The CDR3 DNA reads TGTGCCAGCAGCTCCGACGTAGGACGATTCGGGGAGCTGTTTTTT.

The chain links TRBV6-5 to TRBJ1-4; D unclear. CDR1 MNHEY and CDR2 SVGAGI come from the germline V gene. Trimming took 4 bases from V and 7 from J, leaving 10 bases between them. The CDR3 is 13 amino acids. CDR3 loop: CASSWVGAEKLFF. The CDR3 region has the DNA TGTGCCAGCAGTTGGGTCGGTGCTGAAAAACTGTTTTTT.

The CDR3 nucleotides are TGTGCCAGCAGCGTATATAGTGACACTGAAGCTTTCTTT. Amino acid sequence: CASSVYSDTEAFF. The rearrangement uses TRBV2 and TRBJ1-1; no definite D call. Trimming stripped 6 bases from V and 3 bases from J, with 11 bases between. The V gene's germline CDR1 is SNHLY and CDR2 FYNNEI. This CDR3 is 13 amino acids long.

This clone showed up just a few times. V usage is TRBV7-2 and J usage is TRBJ1-2, with 10 bases lining up with TRBD1. Germline-derived CDR1 and CDR2 are SGHTA and FQGNSA. The CDR3 consists of 15 residues. V shed 1 base, J shed 8 bases, and the junction held 7 bases outside the gene matches. The CDR3 DNA reads as TGTGCCAGCAGCTTAGTCTTGGGACAGGGGTTGGGCTACACCTTC. This encodes CASSLVLGQGLGYTF.

V and J are TRBV30 and TRBJ1-1; tentative D call: TRBD1 (5 bases). CDR3 size: 14 residues. Germline loops: CDR1 GTSNPN, CDR2 SVGIG (reference sequence). V was trimmed by 4 bases and J by 2 bases, leaving 14 bases between them. Written as DNA, the CDR3 is TGTGCCTGGAACCTGGGGCAGATAAACACTGAAGCTTTCTTT. This sequence encodes CAWNLGQINTEAFF.

This clone is categorized as medium-sized. V and J are TRBV6-5 and TRBJ1-2; D might be TRBD1 (6 bases). V was cut by 0 bases and J by 9 bases, with 11 bases left in between. CDR1 MNHEY and CDR2 SVGAGI come from the germline V gene. The CDR3 spans 13 residues. In DNA form, the CDR3 reads TGTGCCAGCAGTTACTCGGTCCAGGGGAGCTACACCTTC. This translates into CASSYSVQGSYTF.

This clone was found once. The chain couples TRBV27 to TRBJ2-7; 8 nucleotides match TRBD1. V was pared by 4 bases and J by 3 bases, with 5 bases of the junction left unmatched. The CDR3 runs to 14 residues. Germline loops: CDR1 MNHEY, CDR2 SMNVEV (reference sequence). CDR3 sequence reads: CASSWRQGNYEQYF. CDR3 nucleotides: TGTGCCAGCAGTTGGAGACAGGGGAACTACGAGCAGTACTTC.

This chain uses TRBV19 with TRBJ1-1; D might be TRBD1 (6 bases). The CDR3 loop spans 13 amino acids. The V end lost 5 bases, the J end lost 4 bases, and 11 bases lay between the germline ends. Germline lookup yields CDR1 LNHDA and CDR2 SQIVND (reference sequence). CDR3 DNA: TGTGCCAGTAGTGCCGGGGGGCGCACTGAAGCTTTCTTT. It yields the protein CASSAGGRTEAFF.

This chain joins TRBV28 and TRBJ2-7; 11 nucleotides align to TRBD1. This CDR3 has 16 residues. Per the germline V gene, CDR1 is MDHEN and CDR2 is SYDVKM. V lost 7 bases to trimming and J lost 2 bases; unmatched junction nucleotides: 10. As DNA, the CDR3 is TGTGCCAGCACCGGGACAGGGGGTAGACGGCCCTACGAGCAGTACTTC. This gives the protein CASTGTGGRRPYEQYF.

This sequence joins TRBV5-1 and TRBJ2-2; D remains unclear. Trimming cost V 4 bases and J 5 bases, with 9 bases left between them. CDR3 length equals 13 residues. The germline CDR1 and CDR2 sequences are SGHRS and YFSETQ. The CDR3 sequence is CASSPSRTGELFF. CDR3 sequence (DNA): TGCGCCAGCAGCCCCTCGAGGACCGGGGAGCTGTTTTTT.

V gene TRBV9 combines with J gene TRBJ2-1, with 8 positions matching TRBD2. The germline gives CDR1 SGDLS, CDR2 YYNGEE. This CDR3 has 15 amino acids. The trim removed 2 bases at V and 10 bases at J, leaving 11 bases unmatched. The CDR3 loop is CASSVGEAGAGEQFF. CDR3 in DNA: TGTGCCAGCAGCGTTGGAGAAGCGGGAGCAGGGGAGCAGTTCTTC.

The rearrangement uses TRBV28 and TRBJ2-6; tentatively, D is TRBD1 (5 bases). Germline CDR1 reads MDHEN; CDR2 reads SYDVKM. V lost 4 bases, J lost 2 bases, and 9 bases lay in between. The CDR3 length is 15 residues. The CDR3 spells CASSWQGPGANVLTF. For the CDR3, the DNA is TGTGCCAGCAGTTGGCAGGGTCCTGGGGCCAACGTCCTGACTTTC.

The chain links TRBV5-4 to TRBJ2-6; no definite D call. The CDR3 has 15 residues. The V end was cut by 4 bases, the J end by 2 bases, with 10 bases between. Germline-derived CDR1 and CDR2 are SGHNT and YYREEE (reference sequence). CDR3 sequence reads: CASSPLTAGANVLTF. Written as DNA, the CDR3 is TGTGCCAGCAGCCCACTTACAGCTGGGGCCAACGTCCTGACTTTC.